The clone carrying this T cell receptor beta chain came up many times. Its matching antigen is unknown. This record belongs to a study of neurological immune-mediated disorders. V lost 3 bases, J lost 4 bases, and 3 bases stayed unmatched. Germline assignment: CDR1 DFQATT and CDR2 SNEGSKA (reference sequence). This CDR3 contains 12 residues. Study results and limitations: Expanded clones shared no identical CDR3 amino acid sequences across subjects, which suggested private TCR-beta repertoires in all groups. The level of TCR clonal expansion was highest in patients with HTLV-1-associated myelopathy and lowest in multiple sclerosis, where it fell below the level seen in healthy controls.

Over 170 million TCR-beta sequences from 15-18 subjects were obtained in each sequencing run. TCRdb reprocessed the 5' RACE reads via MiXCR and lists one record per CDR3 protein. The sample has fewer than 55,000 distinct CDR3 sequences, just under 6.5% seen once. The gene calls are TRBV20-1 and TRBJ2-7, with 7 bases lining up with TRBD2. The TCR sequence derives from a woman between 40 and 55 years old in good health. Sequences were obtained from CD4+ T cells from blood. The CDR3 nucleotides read TGCAGTGCTAGCGGGAGGTGGTACGAGCAGTACTTC. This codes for CSASGRWYEQYF.